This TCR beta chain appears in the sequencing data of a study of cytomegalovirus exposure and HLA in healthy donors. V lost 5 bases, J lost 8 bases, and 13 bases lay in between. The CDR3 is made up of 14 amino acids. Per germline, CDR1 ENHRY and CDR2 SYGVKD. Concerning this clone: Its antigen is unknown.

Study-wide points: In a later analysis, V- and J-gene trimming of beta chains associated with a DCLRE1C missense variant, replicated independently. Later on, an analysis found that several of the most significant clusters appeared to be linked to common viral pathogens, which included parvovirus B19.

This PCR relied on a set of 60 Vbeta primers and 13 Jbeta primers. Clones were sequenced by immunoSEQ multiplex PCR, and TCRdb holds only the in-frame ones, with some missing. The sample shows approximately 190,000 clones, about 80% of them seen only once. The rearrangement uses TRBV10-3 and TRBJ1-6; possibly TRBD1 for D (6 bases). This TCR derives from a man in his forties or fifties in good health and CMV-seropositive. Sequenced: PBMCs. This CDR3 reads CAISYREGDSPLHF. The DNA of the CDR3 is TGTGCCATCAGTTACAGGGAAGGGGATTCACCCCTCCACTTT.